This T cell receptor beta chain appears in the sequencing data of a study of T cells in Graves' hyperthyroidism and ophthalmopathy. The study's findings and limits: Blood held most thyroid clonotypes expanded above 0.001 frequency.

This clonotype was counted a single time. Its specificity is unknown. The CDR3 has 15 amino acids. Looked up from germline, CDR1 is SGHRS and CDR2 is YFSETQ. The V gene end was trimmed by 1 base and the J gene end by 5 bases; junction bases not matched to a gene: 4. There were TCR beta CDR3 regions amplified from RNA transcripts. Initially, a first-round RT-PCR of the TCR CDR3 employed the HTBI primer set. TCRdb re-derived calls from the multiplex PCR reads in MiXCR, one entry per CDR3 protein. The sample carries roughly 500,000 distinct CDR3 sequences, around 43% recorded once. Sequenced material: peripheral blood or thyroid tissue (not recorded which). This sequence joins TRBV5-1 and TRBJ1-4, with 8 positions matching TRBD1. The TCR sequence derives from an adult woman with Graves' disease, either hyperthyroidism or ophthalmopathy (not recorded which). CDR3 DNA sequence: TGCGCCAGCAGCTTGAGGACAGGGAGGAATGAAAAACTGTTTTTT. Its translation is CASSLRTGRNEKLFF.